This passage covers 14 T cell receptor beta chains from one sample sequenced in a study of blood T cell repertoires in COVID-19. Assay used: immunoSEQ multiplex PCR; TCRdb lists only in-frame clones, some missing. The data contain 400,000 or so clones, more than 75% of them seen just once; the ten biggest clones take up around 2.9%. Material: peripheral blood. The receptors derive from a human donor in a cohort sampled during active COVID-19.

The rearrangement joins TRBV6-6 to TRBJ1-6; TRBD1 might be the D (5 bases). Trimming cost V 2 bases and J 10 bases, with 12 bases left between them. Per germline, CDR1 MNHNY and CDR2 SVGAGI (reference sequence). The CDR3 has 14 amino acids. CDR3 region: CASSYAMGPSPLHF. DNA of the CDR3: TGTGCCAGCAGTTACGCGATGGGGCCCTCACCCCTCCACTTT.

The CDR3 loop is CASSHGLNEQYF. Written as DNA, the CDR3 is TGTGCCAGCAGCCATGGACTAAACGAGCAGTACTTC. J is TRBJ2-7 and V is TRBV3-1 (or the pseudogene TRBV3-2), with TRBD2 as a possible D gene (6 bases). V lost 3 bases and J lost 5, with 8 bases in between. The CDR3 runs 12 residues. The germline CDR1 and CDR2 sequences are LGHDT and YNNKEL (reference sequence).

The genes are TRBV3-1 (or the pseudogene TRBV3-2) and TRBJ2-6; D is unclear. V lost 3 bases to trimming and J lost 1 base, with 7 bases between them. CDR1 and CDR2 from the germline V gene are LGHDT and YNNKEL (reference sequence). This CDR3 contains 15 residues. Here the CDR3 DNA reads TGTGCCAGCAGCCACATGACATCTGGGGCCAACGTCCTGACTTTC. Protein product: CASSHMTSGANVLTF.

This CDR3 is CASAGRWGGQYF. The CDR3 DNA reads as TGTGCCAGCGCCGGCCGATGGGGGGGGCAGTACTTC. The gene calls are TRBV6-5 and TRBJ2-7; 7 bases map to TRBD2. CDR1 is MNHEY, CDR2 SVGAGI, per germline. The CDR3 loop spans 12 amino acids. Germline trimming cut 8 bases from V and 9 bases from J; bases unmatched to any gene: 10.

This chain joins TRBV9 and TRBJ1-1; 7 nucleotides agree with TRBD1. This CDR3 has 14 amino acids. The germline CDR1 and CDR2 sequences are SGDLS and YYNGEE. V shed 4 bases, J shed 12 bases, and the junction held 15 bases outside the gene matches. This CDR3 reads CASSPILGAGGTFF. CDR3 DNA: TGTGCCAGCAGCCCTATCCTAGGGGCAGGGGGAACTTTCTTT.

The chain carries TRBV19 and TRBJ1-2; 9 nucleotides line up with TRBD1. Trimming removed 5 bases from V and 6 bases from J; junction bases left unmatched: 10. CDR1 is LNHDA, CDR2 SQIVND, per germline (reference sequence). The CDR3 has 15 residues. DNA of the CDR3: TGTGCCAGTAGTCCCTCTCAGAACAGGGGGCATGGCTACACCTTC. This sequence encodes CASSPSQNRGHGYTF.

This clone was recorded a few times. V and J are TRBV29-1 and TRBJ1-2, with TRBD1 matching over 7 bases. Per germline, CDR1 SQVTM and CDR2 ANQGSEA. J gave up 9 bases and V 0 bases, and 7 bases lay outside the gene matches. CDR3 length equals 13 residues. CDR3 DNA sequence: TGCAGCGTTGAAGACTCGACAGGGTCGAGCTACACCTTC. Translating it yields CSVEDSTGSSYTF.

In this sample, this clone turned up once. The chain joins TRBV4-1 to TRBJ2-1, with 14 nucleotides matching TRBD2. CDR1 is MGHRA, CDR2 YSYEKL, per germline. The trim removed 4 bases at V and 4 bases at J, leaving 15 bases unmatched. CDR3 length equals 20 residues. CDR3 protein: CASSLRLAGGPKLRYNEQFF. The CDR3 nucleotides read TGCGCCAGCAGCCTTCGACTAGCGGGAGGGCCTAAGTTACGTTACAATGAGCAGTTCTTC.

The V and J genes are TRBV10-3 and TRBJ2-2; 10 bases align to TRBD1. Per germline, CDR1 ENHRY and CDR2 SYGVKD. The CDR3 loop spans 15 amino acids. Trimming removed 6 bases from V and 7 bases from J; junction bases left unmatched: 8. The DNA of the CDR3 is TGTGCCATCAGCTATGACAGGGGGCAGGACGGGGAGCTGTTTTTT. As protein: CAISYDRGQDGELFF.

The chain has TRBV9 and TRBJ2-3; D is uncertain. The CDR3 spans 13 residues. From germline, CDR1 is SGDLS and CDR2 YYNGEE. Trimming took off 2 bases at V and 2 bases at J, with 6 bases between the two ends. The CDR3 DNA reads as TGTGCCAGCAGCGTGTCCTACACAGATACGCAGTATTTT. This gives the protein CASSVSYTDTQYF.

The chain has TRBV5-1 and TRBJ2-7; the D gene is possibly TRBD1 (7 bases). Germline CDR1 SGHRS, CDR2 YFSETQ. The V gene lost 4 bases and the J gene lost 0 bases, with 14 bases spanning the gap. The CDR3 covers 15 residues. CDR3 region: CASSDRQGLSYEQYF. CDR3 in DNA: TGCGCCAGCAGCGACCGACAGGGACTCTCCTACGAGCAGTACTTC.

The V gene is TRBV14, the J gene TRBJ2-7; D is ambiguous. V was shortened by 0 bases and J by 7 bases, with 10 bases between the two germline ends. This CDR3 spans 13 amino acids. Germline V lookup: CDR1 SGHDN, CDR2 FVKESK. The CDR3 reads CASSQERGLEQYF. In DNA, the CDR3 is TGTGCCAGCAGCCAAGAACGAGGATTGGAGCAGTACTTC.

The chain employs TRBV5-6 and TRBJ1-2; TRBD1 matches at 7 bases. The CDR3 is made up of 15 amino acids. The V gene end was trimmed by 2 bases and the J gene end by 7 bases; junction bases not matched to a gene: 11. Germline V lookup: CDR1 SGHDT, CDR2 YYEEEE. The CDR3 DNA sequence: TGTGCCAGCAGCTTTAGACAGGGCGAGCCGGGTGGCTACACCTTC. Translated: CASSFRQGEPGGYTF. Looking up the rest from reference TRBV5-6 and TRBJ1-2 gives the full variable domain: DAGVTQSPTHLIKTRGQQVTLRCSPKSGHDTVSWYQQALGQGPQFIFQYYEEEERQRGNFPDRFSGHQFPNYSSELNVNALLLGDSALYLCASSFRQGEPGGYTFGSGTRLTVV.

This chain connects TRBV3-1 (or the pseudogene TRBV3-2) to TRBJ1-4; 8 bases match TRBD1. Germline CDR1 is LGHDT and CDR2 is YNNKEL (reference sequence). V trimming: 4 bases; J trimming: 5 bases; junction bases outside the gene matches: 6. The CDR3 length is 15 residues. The CDR3 bases are TGTGCCAGCAGCCGTCCCGGGACAGGCAATGAAAAACTGTTTTTT. Translation gives CASSRPGTGNEKLFF.